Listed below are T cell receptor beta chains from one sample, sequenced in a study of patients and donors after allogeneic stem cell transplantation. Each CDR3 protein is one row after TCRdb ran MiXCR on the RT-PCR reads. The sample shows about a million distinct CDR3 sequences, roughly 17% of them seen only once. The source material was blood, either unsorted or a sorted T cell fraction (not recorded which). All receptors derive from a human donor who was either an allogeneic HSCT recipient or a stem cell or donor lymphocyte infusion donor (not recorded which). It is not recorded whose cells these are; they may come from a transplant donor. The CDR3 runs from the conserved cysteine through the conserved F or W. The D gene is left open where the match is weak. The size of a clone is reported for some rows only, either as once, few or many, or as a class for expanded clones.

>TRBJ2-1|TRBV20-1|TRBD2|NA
TGCAGTGCGCCTCTAGCGGGAGGTGGTGATGAGCAGTTCTTC
CSAPLAGGGDEQFF
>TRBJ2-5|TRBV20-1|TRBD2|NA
TGCAGTGCTAGGAGGGCGGGGGGCCAAGAGACCCAGTACTTC
CSARRAGGQETQYF
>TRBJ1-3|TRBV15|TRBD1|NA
TGTGCCACCAGCAGACAGGGGGCTCCCCCGGGAAACACCATATATTTT
CATSRQGAPPGNTIYF
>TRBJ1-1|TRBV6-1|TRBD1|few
TGTGCCAGTAACGAACAGGGGGGGGAGAACACTGAAGCTTTCTTT
CASNEQGGENTEAFF
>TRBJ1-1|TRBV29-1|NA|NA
TGCAGCGTTGAAGAGGGAAGGTTTGGCACTGAAGCTTTCTTT
CSVEEGRFGTEAFF
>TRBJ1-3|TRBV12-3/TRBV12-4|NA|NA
TGTGCCAGCAGTACCGCGCGGACAACCTCTGGAAACACCATATATTTT
CASSTARTTSGNTIYF
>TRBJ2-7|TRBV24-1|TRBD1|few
TGTGCCACAGGGGACAGCTACGAGCAGTACTTC
CATGDSYEQYF
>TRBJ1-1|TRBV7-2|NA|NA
TGTGCCAGCAGCCCCCAGCGGGGGCTCACTGAAGCTTTCTTT
CASSPQRGLTEAFF
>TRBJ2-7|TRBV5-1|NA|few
TGCGCCAGCAGCTTATACGGGAACCTCTACGAGCAGTACTTC
CASSLYGNLYEQYF
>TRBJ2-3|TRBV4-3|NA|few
TGCGCCAGCAGCCAAGTAACAGGTCCCTCCTCCACAGATACGCAGTATTTT
CASSQVTGPSSTDTQYF
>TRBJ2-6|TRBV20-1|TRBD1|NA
TGCAGTGCTAGAGTAGAGAGGGACAGGGGCTCTGGGGCCAACGTCCTGACTTTC
CSARVERDRGSGANVLTF
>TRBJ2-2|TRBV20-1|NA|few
TGCAGTGCTGCGCGGGGGCGGGAGCTGTTTTTT
CSAARGRELFF
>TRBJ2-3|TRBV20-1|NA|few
TGCAGTGCTGGGGGCGGCACAGATACGCAGTATTTT
CSAGGGTDTQYF
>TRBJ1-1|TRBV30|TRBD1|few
TGTGCCTGGACCCCCCTGGGACAGGGGAACACTGAAGCTTTCTTT
CAWTPLGQGNTEAFF
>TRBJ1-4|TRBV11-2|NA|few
TGTGCCAGCAGCTTAGACTCGAGGGGGGAAAAACTGTTTTTT
CASSLDSRGEKLFF
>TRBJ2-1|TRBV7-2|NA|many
TGTGCCAGCAGCTCAGGGACCTTTAGGGCTGAGCAGTTCTTC
CASSSGTFRAEQFF
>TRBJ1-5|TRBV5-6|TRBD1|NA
TGTGCCAGCAGCTTGGGCAGGGGGGATCAGCCCCAGCATTTT
CASSLGRGDQPQHF
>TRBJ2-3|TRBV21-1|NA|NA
TGTGCCAGCAGCAAACATGCAACAGATACGCAGTATTTT
CASSKHATDTQYF
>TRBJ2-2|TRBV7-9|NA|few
TGTGCCAGCAGCTTATTTACAAACACCGGGGAGCTGTTTTTT
CASSLFTNTGELFF
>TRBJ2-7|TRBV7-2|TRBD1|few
TGTGCCAGCAGCTTAAGTGGGACAGGCCCTGGCGAGCAGTACTTC
CASSLSGTGPGEQYF
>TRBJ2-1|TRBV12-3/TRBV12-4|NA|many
TGTGCCAGCAGTTTTGAGGTGGGAGAGCAGTTCTTC
CASSFEVGEQFF
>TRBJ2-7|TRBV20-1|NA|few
TGCAGTGCTAGGCCCCCCTTCGGGGGCGGGTACGAGCAGTACTTC
CSARPPFGGGYEQYF
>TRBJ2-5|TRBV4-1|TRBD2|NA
TGCGCCAGCAGCCAAGGGGCTAGCGGGAGGAGAAGAGAGACCCAGTACTTC
CASSQGASGRRRETQYF
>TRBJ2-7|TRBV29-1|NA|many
TGCAGCGTTTCCCACACAGCCTACGAGCAGTACTTC
CSVSHTAYEQYF
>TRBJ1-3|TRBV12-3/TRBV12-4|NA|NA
TGTGCCAGCAGGGTGGAAGTAAACACCATATATTTT
CASRVEVNTIYF
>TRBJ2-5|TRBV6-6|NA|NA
TGTGCCAGCACCTCCAAAGAGACCCAGTACTTC
CASTSKETQYF
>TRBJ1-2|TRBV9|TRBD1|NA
TGTGCCAGCAGCGCCCAGGGGGTCGGTGGCTACACCTTC
CASSAQGVGGYTF
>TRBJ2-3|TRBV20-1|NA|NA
TGCAGTGCCCGAAAACCGGAGTTATCAGATACGCAGTATTTT
CSARKPELSDTQYF
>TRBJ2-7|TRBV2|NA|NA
TGTGCTTACAGGTTGGCCCTCTCCTACGAGCAGTACTTC
CAYRLALSYEQYF
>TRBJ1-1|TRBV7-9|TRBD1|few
TGTGCCAGCAGCCCCCCGGGACAGGAAGCTTTCTTT
CASSPPGQEAFF
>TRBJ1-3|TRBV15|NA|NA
TGTGCCACCAGCAGAGATCGGTGGGGGACCTCCTCTGGAAACACCATATATTTT
CATSRDRWGTSSGNTIYF
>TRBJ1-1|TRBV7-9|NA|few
TGTGCCAGCAGCCATTATGGGGTCACTGAAGCTTTCTTT
CASSHYGVTEAFF
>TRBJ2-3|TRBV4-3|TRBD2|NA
TGCGCCAGCAGCCAACGCGTGACTAGCGGGGTAGATACGCAGTATTTT
CASSQRVTSGVDTQYF